The 17 T cell receptor beta chains below were found in one sample sequenced in a study of OX40 agonist ivuxolimab in advanced cancers. The repertoire was sequenced with immunoSEQ multiplex PCR; TCRdb's copy has only in-frame clones and lacks some. The sample has 50,000 to 60,000 clones; roughly 77% are singletons. The sequencing used CD4+ or CD8+ T cells sorted from blood, collected in a trial of the OX40 agonist ivuxolimab. These receptors were obtained from an adult with an advanced solid tumor such as melanoma, head and neck, liver or kidney cancer.

This clone turned up a few times. J is TRBJ2-7 and V is TRBV29-1; TRBD1 aligns across 8 bases. CDR3 length equals 8 residues. From germline, CDR1 is SQVTM and CDR2 ANQGSEA. J gave up 12 bases and V 7 bases, and 2 bases lay outside the gene matches. The CDR3 DNA follows: TGCAGCGACGACAGGGGGTACTTC. It encodes CSDDRGYF.

This clone was seen a few times. V and J are TRBV4-2 and TRBJ2-7; 10 bases map to TRBD2. The CDR3 is made up of 14 amino acids. J was trimmed by 7 bases and V by 1 base; bases with no gene match: 4. Per the germline V gene, CDR1 is LGHNA and CDR2 is YNFKEQ. The CDR3 DNA reads TGTGCCAGCAGCCAAGCTAGCGGGGGCGGTGAGCAGTACTTC. Translated: CASSQASGGGEQYF.

V and J are TRBV6-1 and TRBJ1-5; 12 nucleotides match TRBD1. From germline, CDR1 is MNHNS and CDR2 SASEGT. Trimming at V came to 3 bases and at J to 7 bases, leaving 1 base not matched to a gene. CDR3 length: 14 amino acids. The CDR3 here is CASSEGQGAQPQHF. For the CDR3, the DNA is TGTGCCAGCAGTGAGGGACAGGGGGCGCAGCCCCAGCATTTT.

V gene TRBV7-3 combines with J gene TRBJ1-1, with D perhaps matching TRBD1 (5 bases). This CDR3 has 17 residues. Germline CDR1 SGHTA, CDR2 FQGTGA. Trimming took off 5 bases at V and 1 base at J, with 20 bases between the two ends. The CDR3 protein is CASSPFSVVQGNTEAFF. CDR3 in DNA: TGTGCCAGCAGCCCGTTCTCCGTTGTCCAGGGGAACACTGAAGCTTTCTTT.

The V and J genes are TRBV28 and TRBJ2-5; D unresolved. Trimming left V 2 bases short and J 3 bases short, with 1 base between. This CDR3 spans 11 amino acids. Germline CDR1 reads MDHEN; CDR2 reads SYDVKM. The CDR3 DNA is TGTGCCAGCAGTTTAGAAGAGACCCAGTACTTC. Translation gives CASSLEETQYF.

The J gene is TRBJ2-3, the V gene TRBV5-1; D possibly corresponds to TRBD1 (6 bases). V lost 6 bases and J 1 base, leaving 21 bases between the germline ends. CDR1 and CDR2 from the germline V gene are SGHRS and YFSETQ. The CDR3 contains 17 residues. The CDR3 loop is CASIASLTGSGTDTQYF. Here the CDR3 DNA reads TGCGCCAGCATCGCGAGCCTAACAGGGAGTGGCACAGATACGCAGTATTTT.

This chain connects TRBV5-6 to TRBJ2-6; D unresolved. The CDR3 covers 15 residues. Germline assignment: CDR1 SGHDT and CDR2 YYEEEE. Deletions cut 4 bases from V and 2 bases from J, with 10 bases between. This CDR3 reads CASSRPVAGANVLTF. Here the CDR3 DNA reads TGTGCCAGCAGCCGTCCCGTAGCTGGGGCCAACGTCCTGACTTTC.

The CDR3 reads CASSPTSGSTETQYF. CDR3 nucleotides: TGTGCCAGCAGCCCAACTAGCGGGAGTACCGAGACCCAGTACTTC. This chain joins TRBV5-4 and TRBJ2-5; the match to TRBD2 covers 11 bases. Germline CDR1 and CDR2: SGHNT and YYREEE (reference sequence). The CDR3 loop spans 15 amino acids. The V segment lost 4 bases and the J segment 5 bases; nucleotides outside the gene matches: 7.

The V gene is TRBV7-2, the J gene TRBJ1-5; the D is unclear. Germline CDR1 and CDR2: SGHTA and FQGNSA. This CDR3 has 14 residues. Trimming shortened V by 5 bases and J by 7 bases, and 15 bases separated the two germline ends. In DNA form, the CDR3 reads TGTGCCAGCAGCCCACACATGGACTTACAGCCCCAGCATTTT. This translates into CASSPHMDLQPQHF.

J is TRBJ2-1 and V is TRBV19; 7 nucleotides align to TRBD2. V was pared by 5 bases and J by 2 bases, with 9 bases of the junction left unmatched. Germline CDR1 LNHDA, CDR2 SQIVND (reference sequence). This CDR3 is built from 16 residues. As DNA, the CDR3 is TGTGCCAGTAGTGATAGAGCGGGAACCGCCTACAATGAGCAGTTCTTC. Its protein is CASSDRAGTAYNEQFF.

The chain uses TRBV6-1 and TRBJ2-1; D is uncertain. Trimming left V 6 bases short and J 3 bases short, with 9 bases between. The CDR3 is made up of 13 amino acids. Germline lookup yields CDR1 MNHNS and CDR2 SASEGT. CDR3 nucleotides: TGTGCCAGCAGGGCAGCTAACTACAATGAGCAGTTCTTC. Its translation is CASRAANYNEQFF.

The V call is TRBV5-5, the J call TRBJ2-5; maybe TRBD2 (6 bases). Germline V gives CDR1 SGHKS, CDR2 YYEKEE (reference sequence). V was trimmed by 4 bases and J by 5 bases, leaving 12 bases between them. The CDR3 spans 13 residues. The chain's CDR3 is CASSGLPRETQYF. The CDR3 bases are TGTGCCAGCAGCGGACTACCTCGGGAGACCCAGTACTTC.

Here the CDR3 reads CASRLQNTEAFF. In DNA, the CDR3 is TGTGCCAGCAGGCTACAGAACACTGAAGCTTTCTTT. The chain carries TRBV6-5 and TRBJ1-1, with D unresolved. CDR3 size: 12 residues. V was pared by 6 bases and J by 1 base, with 6 bases between. Germline CDR1 is MNHEY and CDR2 is SVGAGI.

The chain couples TRBV11-3 to TRBJ2-5; the D is unclear. CDR1 is SGHNT, CDR2 YENEEA, per germline. Trimming shortened V by 5 bases and J by 1 base, and 8 bases separated the two germline ends. The CDR3 extends over 13 amino acids. The CDR3 spells CASSPVIQETQYF. CDR3 nucleotides: TGTGCCAGCAGCCCAGTTATCCAAGAGACCCAGTACTTC.

The rearrangement joins TRBV2 to TRBJ1-6, with D possibly being TRBD1 (5 bases). CDR3 size: 15 residues. V was cut by 4 bases and J by 7 bases, with 14 bases left in between. Germline CDR1 SNHLY, CDR2 FYNNEI. The CDR3 sequence is CASSVLRVRNSPLHF. The CDR3 DNA is TGTGCCAGCAGTGTCCTCAGGGTTCGCAATTCACCCCTCCACTTT. The full variable domain, rest sourced from reference TRBV2 and TRBJ1-6, is EPEVTQTPSHQVTQMGQEVILRCVPISNHLYFYWYRQILGQKVEFLVSFYNNEISEKSEIFDDQFSVERPDGSNFTLKIRSTKLEDSAMYFCASSVLRVRNSPLHFGNGTRLTVT.

This clone is medium-sized within its sample. Its ends do not fully match the called genes, so a read error is possible. The chain combines TRBV7-7 with TRBJ1-1; 7 bases match TRBD1. Germline-derived CDR1 and CDR2 are SSHAT and FNYEAQ (reference sequence). The CDR3 sequence is 16 residues long. This CDR3 reads CASSLPLQGPNTEAFF. DNA of the CDR3: TGTGCTAGCAGCTTACCGCTACAGGGGCCGAACACTGAAGCTTTCTTT.

The chain combines TRBV10-1 with TRBJ2-1; 9 bases align to TRBD2. Germline trimming cut 4 bases from V and 4 bases from J; bases unmatched to any gene: 11. Germline CDR1 reads WNHNN; CDR2 reads SYGVQD (reference sequence). The CDR3 runs to 17 residues. The CDR3 DNA sequence: TGCGCCAGCAGTGTGACCCGACGTAGCGGGGGTTACAATGAGCAGTTCTTC. Amino acids: CASSVTRRSGGYNEQFF.